These 21 T cell receptor beta chains originate from one sample sequenced in a study of cytomegalovirus exposure and HLA in healthy donors. Sequencing was performed with immunoSEQ multiplex PCR; in TCRdb, only in-frame clones are kept and a portion is missing. Among 190,000 or so clones listed, about 86% were seen once. Sequenced input: PBMCs. Receptors were obtained from a woman under 30 in good health and CMV-seropositive.

The chain has TRBV2 and TRBJ1-5, with 7 bases lining up with TRBD1. V shed 11 bases, J shed 5 bases, and the junction held 9 bases outside the gene matches. CDR1 is SNHLY, CDR2 FYNNEI, per germline. This CDR3 is 13 amino acids long. The CDR3 here is CAAGDSRDQPQHF. CDR3 DNA sequence: TGTGCCGCCGGGGACAGCAGGGATCAGCCCCAGCATTTT.

J is TRBJ2-1 and V is TRBV4-1; TRBD2 matches 14 bases. CDR3 length: 14 residues. With V trimmed by 4 bases and J by 14 bases, 7 bases remained unmatched. CDR1 is MGHRA and CDR2 is YSYEKL in the germline V gene. CDR3 sequence: CASSRGLAGGFEFF. CDR3 nucleotide sequence: TGCGCCAGCAGCCGAGGACTAGCGGGGGGATTTGAGTTCTTC.

The chain links TRBV5-8 to TRBJ2-1; TRBD1 matches 7 bases. J was trimmed by 2 bases and V by 6 bases; bases with no gene match: 2. The CDR3 totals 13 residues. Germline lookup yields CDR1 SGHTS and CDR2 YDEGEE. This CDR3 is CASTRGTYNEQFF. CDR3 bases: TGTGCCAGCACCAGGGGGACCTACAATGAGCAGTTCTTC.

The V gene is TRBV7-2, the J gene TRBJ2-4; D is unclear. This CDR3 contains 12 residues. Germline CDR1 SGHTA, CDR2 FQGNSA. V gave up 5 bases and J gave up 5 bases, with 7 bases separating them. For the CDR3, the DNA is TGTGCCAGCAGCCACATTCAAAACATTCAGTACTTC. It translates to CASSHIQNIQYF.

The chain links TRBV29-1 to TRBJ2-2; tentatively, D is TRBD1 (5 bases). With 5 bases removed from V and 2 bases from J, the gap between germline ends came to 12 bases. Germline values: CDR1 SQVTM, CDR2 ANQGSEA. The CDR3 totals 14 residues. The CDR3 sequence is CSVQSRDNTGELFF. As DNA, the CDR3 is TGCAGCGTTCAATCCAGGGATAACACCGGGGAGCTGTTTTTT.

The gene calls are TRBV15 and TRBJ1-3, with 8 bases matching TRBD1. Looked up from germline, CDR1 is LNHNV and CDR2 is YYDKDF (reference sequence). The CDR3 has 14 amino acids. V lost 3 bases, J lost 4 bases, and 2 bases stayed unmatched. CDR3 DNA sequence: TGTGCCACCAGCAGGACAGGGGAGGGAAACACCATATATTTT. As protein: CATSRTGEGNTIYF.

This rearrangement joins TRBV6-1 to TRBJ2-4, with a weak D call TRBD1 (6 bases). Trimming removed 2 bases at V and 2 bases at J, with 19 bases between. The CDR3 sequence is 18 residues long. Per the germline V gene, CDR1 is MNHNS and CDR2 is SASEGT. CDR3 in amino acids: CASSERAGAPAPKNIQYF. The CDR3 bases are TGTGCCAGCAGTGAAAGGGCAGGGGCCCCTGCGCCCAAAAACATTCAGTACTTC.

This chain connects TRBV19 to TRBJ2-3; a weak D match, TRBD2 (6 bases). The germline V and J ends were trimmed by 11 bases and 0 bases, with 15 bases remaining between them. CDR3 length: 14 amino acids. Germline V CDR1 and CDR2: LNHDA, SQIVND (reference sequence). The CDR3 region is CAAGTGASTDTQYF. Here the CDR3 DNA reads TGTGCCGCCGGGACGGGAGCTAGCACAGATACGCAGTATTTT.

The chain carries TRBV25-1 and TRBJ2-5; tentatively, D is TRBD2 (6 bases). Trimming pared 2 bases from V and 4 bases from J, leaving 11 bases between. This CDR3 has 14 amino acids. Germline values: CDR1 MGHDK, CDR2 SYGVNS. The CDR3 sequence: CASSESQGGETQYF. The CDR3 bases are TGTGCCAGCAGTGAAAGTCAGGGAGGAGAGACCCAGTACTTC.

This clone was observed once. The rearrangement joins TRBV28 to TRBJ1-1, with 9 nucleotides matching TRBD1. Germline loops: CDR1 MDHEN, CDR2 SYDVKM. With V trimmed by 5 bases and J by 12 bases, 13 bases remained unmatched. CDR3 length equals 14 residues. The CDR3 DNA is TGTGCCAGCAGTCCCCCTTTCGACAGGGGGTTATCTTTCTTT. Residues: CASSPPFDRGLSFF.

The chain uses TRBV2 and TRBJ2-7, with TRBD1 identical over 10 bases. Losses at the gene ends were 7 bases for V and 2 bases for J; bases not matched to a gene: 5. Germline CDR1 is SNHLY and CDR2 is FYNNEI. The CDR3 extends over 14 amino acids. Written as DNA, the CDR3 is TGTGCCAGCAAGGGGGGGACAGGGGCCTACGAGCAGTACTTC. This codes for CASKGGTGAYEQYF.

This clone was detected only a few times. The V call is TRBV10-2, the J call TRBJ1-2; D unresolved. Per germline, CDR1 WSHSY and CDR2 SAAADI. The CDR3 is made up of 14 amino acids. V lost 5 bases to trimming and J lost 0 bases, with 10 bases between them. The CDR3 is CASSTGKANYGYTF. CDR3 sequence (DNA): TGCGCCAGCAGTACGGGTAAAGCTAACTATGGCTACACCTTC.

The chain carries TRBV6-1 and TRBJ2-5; D not resolved. Germline V gene sequence: CDR1 MNHNS, CDR2 SASEGT. This CDR3 has 13 residues. Between the trimmed V and J ends, which lost 4 bases and 5 bases, there was a span of 11 bases. The CDR3 loop reads CASSAPGVETQYF. CDR3 DNA sequence: TGTGCCAGCAGTGCCCCGGGTGTTGAGACCCAGTACTTC.

The rearrangement joins TRBV27 to TRBJ1-1; a weak D match, TRBD1 (5 bases). In germline, CDR1 is MNHEY, CDR2 SMNVEV (reference sequence). The CDR3 runs to 12 residues. V was clipped by 6 bases and J by 7 bases, with 12 bases between them. The CDR3 nucleotides read TGTGCCAGCAGGCCGTGGGGCGGTGAAGCTTTCTTT. Its translation: CASRPWGGEAFF.

The J gene is TRBJ2-5, the V gene TRBV9; 8 nucleotides match TRBD1. Per germline, CDR1 SGDLS and CDR2 YYNGEE. CDR3 size: 15 residues. The trim removed 0 bases at V and 3 bases at J, leaving 4 bases unmatched. The CDR3 loop is CASSVDQGAEETQYF. The CDR3 bases are TGTGCCAGCAGCGTAGATCAGGGGGCAGAAGAGACCCAGTACTTC.

This sequence joins TRBV2 and TRBJ2-3, with TRBD2 identical over 8 bases. Germline-derived CDR1 and CDR2 are SNHLY and FYNNEI. The V segment lost 5 bases and the J segment 8 bases; nucleotides outside the gene matches: 9. The length of the CDR3 is 14 residues. Here the CDR3 DNA reads TGTGCCAGCAGTAGATTTAGCGGGGTGGGTACGCAGTATTTT. This gives the protein CASSRFSGVGTQYF.

V and J are TRBV15 and TRBJ1-2, with a possible D match to TRBD1 (5 bases). The V end lost 0 bases, the J end lost 8 bases, and 16 bases lay between the germline ends. The CDR3 loop spans 15 amino acids. Germline loops: CDR1 LNHNV, CDR2 YYDKDF (reference sequence). CDR3 in amino acids: CATSRDLEGAGGYTF. CDR3 DNA sequence: TGTGCCACCAGCAGAGATTTGGAGGGTGCAGGGGGCTACACCTTC.

The rearrangement joins TRBV7-9 to TRBJ1-1, with 10 bases matching TRBD1. The germline CDR1 and CDR2 sequences are SEHNR and FQNEAQ (reference sequence). CDR3 length equals 14 residues. Germline trimming cut 1 base from V and 11 bases from J; bases unmatched to any gene: 7. In DNA form, the CDR3 reads TGTGCCAGCAGCTTAGACGGGACAGGGGAGGGGGCTTTCTTT. Amino acid sequence: CASSLDGTGEGAFF.

The chain is built from TRBV7-9 and TRBJ1-2; 8 positions match TRBD1. Per germline, CDR1 SEHNR and CDR2 FQNEAQ (reference sequence). CDR3 size: 13 residues. Germline trimming cut 4 bases from V and 6 bases from J; bases unmatched to any gene: 4. CDR3 nucleotide sequence: TGTGCCAGCAGCTCAGGGACAGGAGATGGCTACACCTTC. Translated: CASSSGTGDGYTF.

The V call is TRBV5-1, the J call TRBJ2-1, with 8 nucleotides matching TRBD2. The CDR3 runs 16 residues. Germline V gives CDR1 SGHRS, CDR2 YFSETQ. Unmatched junction bases numbered 16, after V lost 5 bases and J lost 9 bases. The CDR3 protein is CASRLAITTSGIEQFF. The CDR3 nucleotides read TGCGCCAGCAGACTTGCCATAACAACTAGCGGTATTGAGCAGTTCTTC.

The chain has TRBV6-6 and TRBJ2-7; 7 nucleotides match TRBD1. This CDR3 is 15 amino acids long. Germline trimming cut 4 bases from V and 3 bases from J; bases unmatched to any gene: 9. CDR1 is MNHNY and CDR2 is SVGAGI in the germline V gene (reference sequence). CDR3 loop: CASSSSGTASYEQYF. The DNA of the CDR3 is TGTGCCAGCAGTTCCTCCGGGACAGCAAGCTACGAGCAGTACTTC.